A selection of T cell receptor beta chains follows, all from one sample in a study of T cell responses to AZD1222 COVID-19 vaccine. Clones were read by immunoSEQ multiplex PCR, and TCRdb kept only the in-frame ones, dropping some. The sample lists roughly 250,000 clones; approximately 95% were seen once. The specimen comprised peripheral blood, sampled on day 0 of AZD1222 vaccination. The receptors were gathered from an adult in good health. Each CDR3 is given with its conserved first and last residue. D genes are given only for firm matches. Not every row has a clone size; where given, it reads once, few, many or a size class.

length: 13; D: TRBD1; J: TRBJ2-2; V: TRBV29-1; size: NA; CDR3: CSVDRGLTGELFF; DNA: TGCAGCGTTGACAGGGGGCTTACCGGGGAGCTGTTTTTT
length: 12; D: NA; J: TRBJ2-4; V: TRBV2; size: NA; CDR3: CASRGFGDIQYF; DNA: TGTGCCAGCAGAGGGTTTGGCGACATTCAGTACTTC
length: 15; D: TRBD2; J: TRBJ2-1; V: TRBV28; size: NA; CDR3: CASSPQRGGGYEQFF; DNA: TGTGCCAGCAGTCCCCAGCGGGGGGGCGGTTATGAGCAGTTCTTC
length: 14; D: NA; J: TRBJ1-2; V: TRBV6-5; size: NA; CDR3: CASSTKGGGNGYTF; DNA: TGTGCCAGCAGCACCAAAGGTGGGGGGAACGGCTACACCTTC
length: 15; D: TRBD2; J: TRBJ2-1; V: TRBV4-2; size: NA; CDR3: CASSQVRGGNNEQFF; DNA: TGTGCCAGCAGCCAAGTCCGCGGGGGGAACAATGAGCAGTTCTTC
length: 14; D: NA; J: TRBJ1-1; V: TRBV3-1/TRBV3-2; size: NA; CDR3: CASRASGGSAEAFF; DNA: TGTGCCAGCAGGGCCTCGGGAGGATCCGCTGAAGCTTTCTTT
length: 15; D: TRBD2; J: TRBJ2-7; V: TRBV7-9; size: NA; CDR3: CASSGGGLPPYEQYF; DNA: TGTGCCAGCAGCGGCGGGGGATTGCCCCCCTACGAGCAGTACTTC
length: 14; D: NA; J: TRBJ2-1; V: TRBV6-5; size: NA; CDR3: CASSPNGGVEEQFF; DNA: TGTGCCAGCAGTCCCAACGGAGGGGTTGAGGAGCAGTTCTTC
length: 15; D: NA; J: TRBJ1-2; V: TRBV9; size: once; CDR3: CASSAPPDRSYGYTF; DNA: TGTGCCAGCAGCGCCCCTCCTGACAGATCCTATGGCTACACCTTC
length: 13; D: NA; J: TRBJ1-1; V: TRBV4-3; size: once; CDR3: CASSQRVNTEAFF; DNA: TGCGCCAGCAGCCAAAGGGTGAACACTGAAGCTTTCTTT
length: 14; D: NA; J: TRBJ1-5; V: TRBV2; size: NA; CDR3: CASSWSGYNQPQHF; DNA: TGTGCCAGCAGTTGGTCCGGGTACAATCAGCCCCAGCATTTT
length: 13; D: NA; J: TRBJ1-2; V: TRBV7-8; size: NA; CDR3: CASSPQGSYGYTF; DNA: TGTGCCAGCAGCCCGCAGGGTTCCTATGGCTACACCTTC
length: 14; D: NA; J: TRBJ2-3; V: TRBV28; size: NA; CDR3: CASSGPGRTDTQYF; DNA: TGTGCCAGCAGCGGACCGGGGCGAACAGATACGCAGTATTTT
length: 16; D: TRBD2; J: TRBJ2-7; V: TRBV29-1; size: NA; CDR3: CSVEGLAGVGTYEQYF; DNA: TGCAGCGTCGAGGGACTAGCGGGAGTTGGAACCTACGAGCAGTACTTC
length: 13; D: NA; J: TRBJ1-1; V: TRBV12-3/TRBV12-4; size: NA; CDR3: CASSLSLNTEAFF; DNA: TGTGCCAGCAGTTTAAGCCTGAACACTGAAGCTTTCTTT
length: 13; D: NA; J: TRBJ1-1; V: TRBV2; size: NA; CDR3: CASSVEEGTEAFF; DNA: TGTGCCAGCAGTGTTGAGGAGGGCACTGAAGCTTTCTTT
length: 15; D: TRBD1; J: TRBJ1-1; V: TRBV2; size: once; CDR3: CASLEQGGMNTEAFF; DNA: TGTGCCAGCCTCGAGCAGGGGGGAATGAACACTGAAGCTTTCTTT
length: 13; D: NA; J: TRBJ2-2; V: TRBV30; size: once; CDR3: CAWSEATPGELFF; DNA: TGTGCCTGGAGTGAGGCGACGCCCGGGGAGCTGTTTTTT
length: 17; D: TRBD2; J: TRBJ2-7; V: TRBV3-1/TRBV3-2; size: NA; CDR3: CASSHPDEGGPGDEQYF; DNA: TGTGCCAGCAGCCACCCGGACGAGGGAGGGCCGGGGGACGAGCAGTACTTC
length: 13; D: NA; J: TRBJ1-2; V: TRBV5-4; size: NA; CDR3: CASSLSGNYGYTF; DNA: TGTGCCAGCAGCCTGTCAGGCAACTATGGCTACACCTTC
length: 12; D: NA; J: TRBJ1-2; V: TRBV7-9; size: NA; CDR3: CASSLQGDGYTF; DNA: TGTGCCAGCAGCCTACAGGGAGATGGCTACACCTTC
length: 14; D: NA; J: TRBJ1-1; V: TRBV2; size: once; CDR3: CASSDVTAKNEAFF; DNA: TGTGCCAGCAGTGACGTGACAGCGAAGAATGAAGCTTTCTTT
length: 14; D: NA; J: TRBJ1-5; V: TRBV12-1; size: NA; CDR3: CASSLGTGGQPQHF; DNA: TGTGCCAGCAGCTTAGGGACAGGCGGTCAGCCCCAGCATTTT
length: 12; D: NA; J: TRBJ1-2; V: TRBV28; size: NA; CDR3: CASSPPGSSYTF; DNA: TGTGCCAGCAGTCCCCCGGGGAGCAGCTACACCTTC
length: 14; D: TRBD1; J: TRBJ2-7; V: TRBV7-9; size: NA; CDR3: CASSLAAGGHEQYF; DNA: TGTGCCAGCAGCTTAGCGGCAGGGGGACACGAGCAGTACTTC
length: 18; D: TRBD2; J: TRBJ2-2; V: TRBV4-2; size: NA; CDR3: CASSQGSPGGANTGELFF; DNA: TGTGCCAGCAGCCAAGGGTCGCCCGGGGGGGCGAACACCGGGGAGCTGTTTTTT
length: 13; D: NA; J: TRBJ1-4; V: TRBV25-1; size: NA; CDR3: CASSPDISEKLFF; DNA: TGTGCCAGCAGCCCAGACATTTCTGAAAAACTGTTTTTT
length: 14; D: TRBD1; J: TRBJ1-2; V: TRBV7-9; size: NA; CDR3: CASEPSPGGSGYTF; DNA: TGTGCCAGCGAACCCAGCCCAGGGGGCTCTGGCTACACCTTC
length: 13; D: NA; J: TRBJ1-5; V: TRBV6-2/TRBV6-3; size: NA; CDR3: CASSQTGNQPQHF; DNA: TGTGCCAGCAGTCAAACGGGCAATCAGCCCCAGCATTTT